This TCR beta chain was captured by sequencing in a study of T-cell reconstitution after alpha-beta-depleted transplantation in children. Study findings and constraints: Newly produced T cells mostly provided counts and TCRbeta diversity after one year, as hyperexpanded clones declined.

Molecular barcoding with unique molecular identifiers was used for the TCRbeta library. TCRdb independently ran MiXCR on the PCR reads; one entry per CDR3 protein. Counted here are about 98,000 distinct CDR3 sequences, 4.5% to 7.5% occurring once; the ten biggest clones make up roughly 5.5%. Per germline, CDR1 LNHDA and CDR2 SQIVND (reference sequence). The V end was cut by 6 bases, the J end by 4 bases, with 22 bases between. The CDR3 has 17 residues. This clonotype was counted many times. Its antigen remains unidentified. The sequence was obtained from a female patient aged 2 to 10 who had a stem cell transplant for Fanconi anemia, so the T cells may come from the graft donor. The chain has TRBV19 and TRBJ2-4; D is perhaps TRBD1 or TRBD2 (6 bases each). The specimen was PBMCs, mostly from graft donor cells, collected 60 days after TCRalphabeta/CD19-depleted stem cell transplant. The CDR3 region is CASRGLPFQGSKNIQYF. The CDR3 DNA sequence: TGTGCCAGTAGGGGACTCCCCTTCCAGGGGTCTAAAAACATTCAGTACTTC.